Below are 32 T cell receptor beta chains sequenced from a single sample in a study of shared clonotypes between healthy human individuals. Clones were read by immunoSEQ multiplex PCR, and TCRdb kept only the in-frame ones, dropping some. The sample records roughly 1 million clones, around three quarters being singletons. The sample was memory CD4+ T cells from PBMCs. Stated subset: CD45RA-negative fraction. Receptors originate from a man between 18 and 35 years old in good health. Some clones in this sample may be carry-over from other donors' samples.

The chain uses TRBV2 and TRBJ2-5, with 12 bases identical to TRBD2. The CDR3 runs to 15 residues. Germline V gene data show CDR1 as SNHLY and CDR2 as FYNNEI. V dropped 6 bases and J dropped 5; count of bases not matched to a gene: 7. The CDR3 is CASRGGLAGSETQYF. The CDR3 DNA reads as TGTGCCAGCAGGGGCGGACTAGCGGGATCCGAGACCCAGTACTTC.

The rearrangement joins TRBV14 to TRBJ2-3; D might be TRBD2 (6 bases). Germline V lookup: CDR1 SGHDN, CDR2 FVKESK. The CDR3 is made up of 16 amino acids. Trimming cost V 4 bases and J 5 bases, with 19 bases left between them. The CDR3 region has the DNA TGTGCCAGCAGCCGCCTATTACAGGTTAGCGGAGATACGCAGTATTTT. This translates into CASSRLLQVSGDTQYF.

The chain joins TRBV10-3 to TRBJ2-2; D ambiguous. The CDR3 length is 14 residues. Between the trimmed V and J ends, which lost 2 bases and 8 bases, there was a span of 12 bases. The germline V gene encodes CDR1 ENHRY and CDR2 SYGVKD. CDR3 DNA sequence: TGTGCCATCAGTGAGATCGCGGCCTCGGGGGAGCTGTTTTTT. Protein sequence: CAISEIAASGELFF.

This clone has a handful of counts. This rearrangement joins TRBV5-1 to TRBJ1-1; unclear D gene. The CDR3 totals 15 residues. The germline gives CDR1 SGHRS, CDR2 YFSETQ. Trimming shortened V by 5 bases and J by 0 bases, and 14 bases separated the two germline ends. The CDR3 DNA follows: TGCGCCAGCAGACTAGGAGCCCAGGTGAACACTGAAGCTTTCTTT. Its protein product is CASRLGAQVNTEAFF. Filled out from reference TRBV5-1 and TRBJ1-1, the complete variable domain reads KAGVTQTPRYLIKTRGQQVTLSCSPISGHRSVSWYQQTPGQGLQFLFEYFSETQRNKGNFPGRFSGRQFSNSRSEMNVSTLELGDSALYLCASRLGAQVNTEAFFGQGTRLTVV.

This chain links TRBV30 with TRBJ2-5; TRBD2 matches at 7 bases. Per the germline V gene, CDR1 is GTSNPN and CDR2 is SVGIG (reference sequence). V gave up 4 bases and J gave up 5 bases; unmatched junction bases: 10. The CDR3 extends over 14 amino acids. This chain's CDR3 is CAWNRDYSGETQYF. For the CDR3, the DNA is TGTGCCTGGAATAGGGACTACTCCGGGGAGACCCAGTACTTC.

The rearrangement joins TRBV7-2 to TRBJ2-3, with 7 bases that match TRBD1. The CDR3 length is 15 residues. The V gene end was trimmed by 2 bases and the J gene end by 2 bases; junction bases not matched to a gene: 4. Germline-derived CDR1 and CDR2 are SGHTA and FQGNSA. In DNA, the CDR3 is TGTGCCAGCAGCTTATGGGGACAGAACACAGATACGCAGTATTTT. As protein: CASSLWGQNTDTQYF.

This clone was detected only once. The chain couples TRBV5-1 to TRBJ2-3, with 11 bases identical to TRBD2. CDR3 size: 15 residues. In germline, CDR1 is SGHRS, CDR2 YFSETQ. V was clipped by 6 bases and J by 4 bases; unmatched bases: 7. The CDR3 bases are TGCGCCAGCAACGAATTAGCGGGAGGGTCAGATACGCAGTATTTT. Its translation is CASNELAGGSDTQYF.

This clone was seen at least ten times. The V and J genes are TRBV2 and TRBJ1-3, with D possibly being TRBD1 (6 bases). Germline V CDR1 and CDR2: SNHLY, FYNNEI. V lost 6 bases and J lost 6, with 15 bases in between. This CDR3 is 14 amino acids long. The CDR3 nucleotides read TGTGCCAGCAGGCCAGGCGGACAGTTAAACACCATATATTTT. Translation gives CASRPGGQLNTIYF.

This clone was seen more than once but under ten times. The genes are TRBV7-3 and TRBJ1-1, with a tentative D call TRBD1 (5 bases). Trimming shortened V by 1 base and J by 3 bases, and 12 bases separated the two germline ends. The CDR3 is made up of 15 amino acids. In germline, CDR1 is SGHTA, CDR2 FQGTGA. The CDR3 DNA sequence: TGTGCCAGCAGCTTAAGTCCAGGGATGGACACTGAAGCTTTCTTT. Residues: CASSLSPGMDTEAFF.

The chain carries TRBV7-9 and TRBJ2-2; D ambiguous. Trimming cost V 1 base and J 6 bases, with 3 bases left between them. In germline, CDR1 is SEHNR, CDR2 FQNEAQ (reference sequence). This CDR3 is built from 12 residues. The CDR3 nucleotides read TGTGCCAGCAGCTTAGATGCCGGGGAGCTGTTTTTT. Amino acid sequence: CASSLDAGELFF. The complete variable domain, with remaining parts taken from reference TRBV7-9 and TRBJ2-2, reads DTGVSQNPRHKITKRGQNVTFRCDPISEHNRLYWYRQTLGQGPEFLTYFQNEAQLEKSRLLSDRFSAERPKGSFSTLEIQRTEQGDSAMYLCASSLDAGELFFGEGSRLTVL.

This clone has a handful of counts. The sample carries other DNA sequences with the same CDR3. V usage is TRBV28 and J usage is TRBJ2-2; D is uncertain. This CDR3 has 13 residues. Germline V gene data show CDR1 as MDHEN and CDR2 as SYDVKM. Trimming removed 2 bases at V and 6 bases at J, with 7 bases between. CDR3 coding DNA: TGTGCCAGCAGTTTAGTTGGGGCCGGGGAGCTGTTTTTT. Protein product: CASSLVGAGELFF. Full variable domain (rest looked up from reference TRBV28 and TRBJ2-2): DVKVTQSSRYLVKRTGEKVFLECVQDMDHENMFWYRQDPGLGLRLIYFSYDVKMKEKGDIPEGYSVSREKKERFSLILESASTNQTSMYLCASSLVGAGELFFGEGSRLTVL.

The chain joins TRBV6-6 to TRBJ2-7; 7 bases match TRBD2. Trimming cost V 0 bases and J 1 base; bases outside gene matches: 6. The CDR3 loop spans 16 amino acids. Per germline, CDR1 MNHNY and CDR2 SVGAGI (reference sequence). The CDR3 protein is CASSYSGGRRSYEQYF. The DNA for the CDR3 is TGTGCCAGCAGTTACTCGGGAGGGCGCAGGTCCTACGAGCAGTACTTC.

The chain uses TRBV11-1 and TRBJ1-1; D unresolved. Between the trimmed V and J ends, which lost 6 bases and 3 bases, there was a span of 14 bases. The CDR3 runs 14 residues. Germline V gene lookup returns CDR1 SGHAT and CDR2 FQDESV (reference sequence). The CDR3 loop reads CASSPGEAYTEAFF. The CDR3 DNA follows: TGTGCCAGCAGTCCTGGGGAGGCGTACACTGAAGCTTTCTTT. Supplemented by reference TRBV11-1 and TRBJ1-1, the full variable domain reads EAEVAQSPRYKITEKSQAVAFWCDPISGHATLYWYRQILGQGPELLVQFQDESVVDDSQLPKDRFSAERLKGVDSTLKIQPAELGDSAMYLCASSPGEAYTEAFFGQGTRLTVV.

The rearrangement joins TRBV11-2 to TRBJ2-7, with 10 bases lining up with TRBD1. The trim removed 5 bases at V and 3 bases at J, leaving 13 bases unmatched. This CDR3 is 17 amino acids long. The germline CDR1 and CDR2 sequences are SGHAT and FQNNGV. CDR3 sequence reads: CASSLSGGTGDLYEQYF. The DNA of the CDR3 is TGTGCCAGCAGCCTGTCGGGCGGGACAGGGGACCTCTACGAGCAGTACTTC.

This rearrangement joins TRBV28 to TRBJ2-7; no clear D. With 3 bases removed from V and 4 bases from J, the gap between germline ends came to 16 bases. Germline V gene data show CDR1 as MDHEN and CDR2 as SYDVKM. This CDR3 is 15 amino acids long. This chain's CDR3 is CASSLLSATTYEQYF. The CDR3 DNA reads TGTGCCAGCAGTTTGCTGTCAGCGACAACTTACGAGCAGTACTTC.

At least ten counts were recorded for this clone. CDR3 protein: CASRSGTRNTEAFF. The DNA of the CDR3 is TGTGCCAGCAGATCCGGGACAAGGAACACTGAAGCTTTCTTT. The chain recombines TRBV28 with TRBJ1-1; TRBD1 is a possible D gene (6 bases). The CDR3 loop spans 14 amino acids. V lost 6 bases, J lost 1 base, and 12 bases lay in between. In germline, CDR1 is MDHEN, CDR2 SYDVKM.

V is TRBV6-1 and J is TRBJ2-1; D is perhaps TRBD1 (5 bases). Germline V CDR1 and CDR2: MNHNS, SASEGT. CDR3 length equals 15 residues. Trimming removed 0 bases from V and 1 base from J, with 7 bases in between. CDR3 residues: CASSEATGSYNEQFF. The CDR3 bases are TGTGCCAGCAGTGAAGCCACAGGATCCTACAATGAGCAGTTCTTC.

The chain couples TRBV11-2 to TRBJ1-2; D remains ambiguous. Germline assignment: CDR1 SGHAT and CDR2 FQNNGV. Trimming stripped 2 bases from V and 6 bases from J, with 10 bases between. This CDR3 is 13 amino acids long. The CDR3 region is CASSLFDGDGYTF. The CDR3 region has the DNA TGTGCCAGCAGCTTATTTGACGGCGATGGCTACACCTTC.

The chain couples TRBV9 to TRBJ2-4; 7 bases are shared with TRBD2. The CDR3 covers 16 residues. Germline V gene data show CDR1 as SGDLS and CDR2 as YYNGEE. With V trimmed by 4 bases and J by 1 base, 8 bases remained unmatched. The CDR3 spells CASSLGGYLAKNIQYF. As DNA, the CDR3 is TGTGCCAGCAGCTTGGGAGGGTATCTGGCCAAAAACATTCAGTACTTC.

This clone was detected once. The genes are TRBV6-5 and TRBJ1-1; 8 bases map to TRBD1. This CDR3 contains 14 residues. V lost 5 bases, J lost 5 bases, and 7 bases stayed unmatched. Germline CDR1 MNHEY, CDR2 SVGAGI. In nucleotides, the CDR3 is TGTGCCAGCAGTACCCGGACAGGGTGGACTGAAGCTTTCTTT. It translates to CASSTRTGWTEAFF.

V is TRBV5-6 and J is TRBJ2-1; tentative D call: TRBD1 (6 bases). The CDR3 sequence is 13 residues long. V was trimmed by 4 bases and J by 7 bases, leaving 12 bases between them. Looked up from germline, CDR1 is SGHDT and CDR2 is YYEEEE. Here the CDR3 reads CASSTDRWNEQFF. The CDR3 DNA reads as TGTGCCAGCAGCACGGACAGATGGAATGAGCAGTTCTTC.

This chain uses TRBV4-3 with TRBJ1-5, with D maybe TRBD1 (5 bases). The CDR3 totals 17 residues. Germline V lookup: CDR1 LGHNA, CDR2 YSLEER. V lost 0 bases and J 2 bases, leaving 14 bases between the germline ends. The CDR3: CASSQDAGVRGNQPQHF. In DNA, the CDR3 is TGCGCCAGCAGCCAAGACGCGGGGGTGAGAGGCAATCAGCCCCAGCATTTT.

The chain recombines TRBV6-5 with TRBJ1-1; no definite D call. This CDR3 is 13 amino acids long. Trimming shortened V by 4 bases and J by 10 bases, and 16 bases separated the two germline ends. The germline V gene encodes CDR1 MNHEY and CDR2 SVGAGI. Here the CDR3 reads CASSSSRGYRAFF. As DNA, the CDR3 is TGTGCCAGCAGTTCCTCAAGAGGATACCGAGCTTTCTTT.

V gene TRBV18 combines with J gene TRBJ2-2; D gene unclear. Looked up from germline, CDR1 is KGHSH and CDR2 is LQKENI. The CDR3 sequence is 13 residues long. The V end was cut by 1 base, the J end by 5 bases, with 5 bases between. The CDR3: CASSPRGTGELFF. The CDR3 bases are TGTGCCAGCTCACCACGAGGTACCGGGGAGCTGTTTTTT.

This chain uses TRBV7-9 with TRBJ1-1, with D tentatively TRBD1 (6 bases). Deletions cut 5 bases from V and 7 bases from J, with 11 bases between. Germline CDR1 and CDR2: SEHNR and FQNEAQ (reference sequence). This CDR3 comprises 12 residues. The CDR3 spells CASSIEDSEAFF. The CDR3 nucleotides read TGTGCCAGCAGCATAGAGGACAGTGAAGCTTTCTTT. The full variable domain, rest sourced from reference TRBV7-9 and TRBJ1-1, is DTGVSQNPRHKITKRGQNVTFRCDPISEHNRLYWYRQTLGQGPEFLTYFQNEAQLEKSRLLSDRFSAERPKGSFSTLEIQRTEQGDSAMYLCASSIEDSEAFFGQGTRLTVV.

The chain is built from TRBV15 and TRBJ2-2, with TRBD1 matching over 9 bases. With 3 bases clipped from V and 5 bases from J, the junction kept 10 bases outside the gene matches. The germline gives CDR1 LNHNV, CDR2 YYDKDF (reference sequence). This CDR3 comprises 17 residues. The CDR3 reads CATSRGRGTGRTGELFF. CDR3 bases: TGTGCCACCAGCAGGGGCCGGGGGACAGGGAGGACCGGGGAGCTGTTTTTT.

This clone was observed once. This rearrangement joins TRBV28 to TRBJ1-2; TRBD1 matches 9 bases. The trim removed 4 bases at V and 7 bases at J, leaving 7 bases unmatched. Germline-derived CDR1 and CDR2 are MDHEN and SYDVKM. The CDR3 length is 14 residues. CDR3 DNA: TGTGCCAGCAGTTCCCTGCCGGGACAGGGTGGCTACACCTTC. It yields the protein CASSSLPGQGGYTF.

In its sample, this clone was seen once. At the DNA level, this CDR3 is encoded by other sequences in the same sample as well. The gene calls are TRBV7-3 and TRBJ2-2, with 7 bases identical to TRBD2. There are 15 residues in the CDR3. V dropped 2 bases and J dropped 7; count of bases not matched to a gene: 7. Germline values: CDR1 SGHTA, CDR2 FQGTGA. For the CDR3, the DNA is TGTGCCAGCAGCTTACTCGCGGGAGCCCACGGGGAGCTGTTTTTT. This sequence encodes CASSLLAGAHGELFF.

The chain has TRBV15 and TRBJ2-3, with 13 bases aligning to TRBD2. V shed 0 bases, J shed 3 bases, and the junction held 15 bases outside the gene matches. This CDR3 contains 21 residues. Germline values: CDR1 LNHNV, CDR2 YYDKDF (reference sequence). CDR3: CATSRDQGQLGLAGPTDTQYF. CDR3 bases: TGTGCCACCAGCAGAGATCAGGGTCAGTTGGGACTAGCGGGACCAACAGATACGCAGTATTTT.

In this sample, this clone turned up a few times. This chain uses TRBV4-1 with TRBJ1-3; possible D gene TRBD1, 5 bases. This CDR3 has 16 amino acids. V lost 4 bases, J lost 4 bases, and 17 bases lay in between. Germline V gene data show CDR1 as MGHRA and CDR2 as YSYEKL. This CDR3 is CASSLEGFQPGNTIYF. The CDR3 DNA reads TGCGCCAGCAGCCTAGAGGGGTTCCAACCGGGAAACACCATATATTTT.

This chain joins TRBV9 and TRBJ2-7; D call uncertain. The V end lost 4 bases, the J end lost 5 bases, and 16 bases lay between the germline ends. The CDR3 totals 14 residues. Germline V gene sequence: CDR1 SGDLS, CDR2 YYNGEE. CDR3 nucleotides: TGTGCCAGCAGCCCTGCGGTGGGCGAAGACGAGCAGTACTTC. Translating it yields CASSPAVGEDEQYF.

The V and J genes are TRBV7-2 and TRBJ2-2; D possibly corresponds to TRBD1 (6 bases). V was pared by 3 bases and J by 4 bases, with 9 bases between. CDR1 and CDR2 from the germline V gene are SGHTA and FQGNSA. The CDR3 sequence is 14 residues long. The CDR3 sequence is CASSFGQTTGELFF. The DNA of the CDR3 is TGTGCCAGCAGCTTCGGACAGACCACCGGGGAGCTGTTTTTT.